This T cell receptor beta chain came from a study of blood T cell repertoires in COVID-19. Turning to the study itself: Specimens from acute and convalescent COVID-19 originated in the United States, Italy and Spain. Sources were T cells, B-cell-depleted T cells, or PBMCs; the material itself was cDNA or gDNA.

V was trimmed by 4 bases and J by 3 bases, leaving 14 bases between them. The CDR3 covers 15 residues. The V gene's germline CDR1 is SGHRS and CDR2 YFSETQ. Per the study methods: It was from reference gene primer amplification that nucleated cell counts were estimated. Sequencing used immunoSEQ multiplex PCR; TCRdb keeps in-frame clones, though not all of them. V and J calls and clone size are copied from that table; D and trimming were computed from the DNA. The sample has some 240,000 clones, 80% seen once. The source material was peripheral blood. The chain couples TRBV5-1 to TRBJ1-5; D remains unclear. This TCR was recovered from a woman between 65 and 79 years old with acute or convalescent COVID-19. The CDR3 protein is CASSQYSGINQPQHF. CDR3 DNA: TGCGCCAGCAGCCAATATTCCGGGATCAATCAGCCCCAGCATTTT.